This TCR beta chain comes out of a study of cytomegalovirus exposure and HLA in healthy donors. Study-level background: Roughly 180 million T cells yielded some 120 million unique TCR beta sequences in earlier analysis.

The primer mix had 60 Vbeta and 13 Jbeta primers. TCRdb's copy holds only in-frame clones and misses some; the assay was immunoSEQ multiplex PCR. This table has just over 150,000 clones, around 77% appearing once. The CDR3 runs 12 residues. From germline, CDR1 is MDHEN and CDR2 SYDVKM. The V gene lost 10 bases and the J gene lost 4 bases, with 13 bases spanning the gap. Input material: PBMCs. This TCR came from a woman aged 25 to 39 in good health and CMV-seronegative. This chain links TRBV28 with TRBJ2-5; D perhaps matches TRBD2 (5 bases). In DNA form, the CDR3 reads TGTGCCACCACTAGGCTACGAGAGACCCAGTACTTC. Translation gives CATTRLRETQYF.